What follows are 13 T cell receptor beta chains derived from one specimen sequenced in a study of blood T cell repertoires in COVID-19. TCRdb's copy holds only in-frame clones and misses some; the assay was immunoSEQ multiplex PCR. Among fewer than 250,000 clones listed, roughly 77% were seen once. Sequencing was performed on PBMCs or T cells enriched from blood (not recorded which). Source of these receptors: a woman aged 45 to 65 with acute COVID-19.

This rearrangement joins TRBV27 to TRBJ1-6; D perhaps matches TRBD1 (5 bases). Per germline, CDR1 MNHEY and CDR2 SMNVEV (reference sequence). The CDR3 loop spans 18 amino acids. The germline V and J ends were trimmed by 5 bases and 5 bases, with 22 bases remaining between them. CDR3 region: CASSPPRGTRVDNSPLHF. The CDR3 DNA reads as TGTGCCAGCAGTCCCCCCCGGGGGACTCGAGTGGATAATTCACCCCTCCACTTT.

The gene calls are TRBV5-8 and TRBJ2-2, with TRBD2 matching 7 bases. V was clipped by 0 bases and J by 4 bases; unmatched bases: 6. The germline V gene has CDR1 SGHTS and CDR2 YDEGEE. The CDR3 has 16 amino acids. The CDR3 loop reads CASSLEVGGSTGELFF. CDR3 sequence (DNA): TGTGCCAGCAGCTTGGAGGTCGGGGGGAGCACCGGGGAGCTGTTTTTT. Based on the CDR3 plus reference TRBV5-8 and TRBJ2-2, the full variable domain is EAGVTQSPTHLIKTRGQQATLRCSPISGHTSVYWYQQALGLGLQFLLWYDEGEERNRGNFPPRFSGRQFPNYSSELNVNALELEDSALYLCASSLEVGGSTGELFFGEGSRLTVL.

This clone was counted a few times. The CDR3 here is CASSASGYNQPQHF. Written as DNA, the CDR3 is TGTGCCAGCAGTGCTTCGGGATACAATCAGCCCCAGCATTTT. The V gene is TRBV28, the J gene TRBJ1-5; D call uncertain. The CDR3 contains 14 residues. The ends were cut back, 5 bases at V and 3 bases at J, with 11 bases in the middle. The V gene's germline CDR1 is MDHEN and CDR2 SYDVKM.

The chain uses TRBV11-3 and TRBJ1-1, with 7 bases that match TRBD1. Germline V CDR1 and CDR2: SGHNT, YENEEA. Unmatched junction bases numbered 4, after V lost 5 bases and J lost 1 base. This CDR3 spans 14 amino acids. As DNA, the CDR3 is TGTGCCAGCAGCGCAGGGGGGAGGAACACTGAAGCTTTCTTT. Translated, it gives CASSAGGRNTEAFF.

V is TRBV18 and J is TRBJ1-3, with D perhaps TRBD1 (6 bases). CDR1 is KGHSH, CDR2 LQKENI, per germline. The length of the CDR3 is 15 residues. Trimming took off 6 bases at V and 0 bases at J, with 12 bases between the two ends. The CDR3 loop reads CASSPQDSSGNTIYF. Written as DNA, the CDR3 is TGTGCCAGCTCGCCCCAGGACAGCTCTGGAAACACCATATATTTT. Using reference TRBV18 and TRBJ1-3 for the parts outside the CDR3, the full variable domain is NAGVMQNPRHLVRRRGQEARLRCSPMKGHSHVYWYRQLPEEGLKFMVYLQKENIIDESGMPKERFSAEFPKEGPSILRIQQVVRGDSAAYFCASSPQDSSGNTIYFGEGSWLTVV.

The V gene is TRBV28, the J gene TRBJ1-3; D not resolved. The germline V gene encodes CDR1 MDHEN and CDR2 SYDVKM. Trimming took 5 bases from V and 0 from J, leaving 20 bases between them. The CDR3 contains 18 residues. The chain's CDR3 is CASSPPTFFGASGNTIYF. The CDR3 coding sequence is TGTGCCAGCAGTCCCCCTACGTTTTTTGGAGCCTCTGGAAACACCATATATTTT. The full variable domain, in which reference TRBV28 and TRBJ1-3 provide the parts outside the CDR3, is DVKVTQSSRYLVKRTGEKVFLECVQDMDHENMFWYRQDPGLGLRLIYFSYDVKMKEKGDIPEGYSVSREKKERFSLILESASTNQTSMYLCASSPPTFFGASGNTIYFGEGSWLTVV.

This chain connects TRBV7-8 to TRBJ1-6; no clear D gene. CDR3 length: 15 amino acids. In germline, CDR1 is SGHVS, CDR2 FQNEAQ. The germline V and J ends were trimmed by 3 bases and 3 bases, with 9 bases remaining between them. CDR3 loop: CASSLVAGYNSPLHF. The CDR3 DNA sequence: TGTGCCAGCAGCTTGGTCGCCGGCTATAATTCACCCCTCCACTTT.

This chain joins TRBV7-9 and TRBJ1-1, with no clear D. CDR3 length: 15 amino acids. The V end was cut by 0 bases, the J end by 5 bases, with 13 bases between. Germline values: CDR1 SEHNR, CDR2 FQNEAQ (reference sequence). The CDR3 loop reads CASSLALADGTEAFF. Here the CDR3 DNA reads TGTGCCAGCAGCTTAGCCCTAGCGGATGGGACTGAAGCTTTCTTT.

This clone was counted once. The chain couples TRBV5-1 to TRBJ2-3, with a weak D call TRBD1 (5 bases). Germline V lookup: CDR1 SGHRS, CDR2 YFSETQ. There are 12 residues in the CDR3. The V end lost 4 bases, the J end lost 6 bases, and 9 bases lay between the germline ends. Here the CDR3 DNA reads TGCGCCAGCAGCAGGGGATGGGATACGCAGTATTTT. It translates to CASSRGWDTQYF.

CDR3 sequence: CASSDSTGFDGYTF. DNA for the CDR3: TGCGCCAGCAGTGACTCGACAGGGTTTGATGGCTACACCTTC. V is TRBV10-1 and J is TRBJ1-2; 7 bases match TRBD1. Trimming removed 3 bases from V and 6 bases from J; junction bases left unmatched: 7. The length of the CDR3 is 14 residues. CDR1 is WNHNN and CDR2 is SYGVQD in the germline V gene (reference sequence).

This chain uses TRBV28 with TRBJ1-3; D call uncertain. Trimming pared 6 bases from V and 0 bases from J, leaving 15 bases between. CDR1 and CDR2 from the germline V gene are MDHEN and SYDVKM. The CDR3 consists of 16 residues. The DNA of the CDR3 is TGTGCCAGCAGCCTTGCGACTCCTAGCTCTGGAAACACCATATATTTT. Amino acids: CASSLATPSSGNTIYF. Drawing the rest from reference TRBV28 and TRBJ1-3, the complete variable domain is DVKVTQSSRYLVKRTGEKVFLECVQDMDHENMFWYRQDPGLGLRLIYFSYDVKMKEKGDIPEGYSVSREKKERFSLILESASTNQTSMYLCASSLATPSSGNTIYFGEGSWLTVV.

This clone has a handful of counts. V gene TRBV19 combines with J gene TRBJ2-7; 9 nucleotides line up with TRBD1. The germline V gene encodes CDR1 LNHDA and CDR2 SQIVND (reference sequence). Losses at the gene ends were 10 bases for V and 5 bases for J; bases not matched to a gene: 9. The CDR3 runs to 13 residues. The CDR3 loop reads CAILQGAIDEQYV. Written as DNA, the CDR3 is TGTGCCATTTTACAGGGGGCAATCGACGAGCAGTACGTC.

The rearrangement joins TRBV3-1 (or the pseudogene TRBV3-2) to TRBJ2-5, with 8 bases fitting TRBD2. Germline lookup yields CDR1 LGHDT and CDR2 YNNKEL (reference sequence). The CDR3 has 14 residues. The J segment lost 5 bases and the V segment lost 4 bases, leaving 6 bases of the junction unmatched. CDR3 nucleotide sequence: TGTGCCAGCAGCCCCCCGGGACTAGAGGAGACCCAGTACTTC. This encodes CASSPPGLEETQYF.